A selection of T cell receptor beta chains follows, all from one sample in a study of response to subunit inactivated influenza vaccine. TCRdb analysed the RT-PCR reads with MiXCR anew, one entry per CDR3 protein. The sample yields approximately 160,000 distinct CDR3 sequences, 9.5% to 12% seen once. The specimen comprised CD8+ T cells sorted from PBMCs, sampled less than 30 months after vaccination. These receptors were taken from a man aged 50-75 years who received an inactivated influenza vaccine. The CDR3 runs from the conserved cysteine through the conserved F or W. The order of the fields is D gene, J gene, clone size, V gene, CDR3 protein, CDR3 DNA. The D gene is left open where the match is weak. Some rows have no size entry. The others give once, few or many, or a class for an expanded clone.

>-|TRBJ2-1|-|TRBV12-3/TRBV12-4
CASGAYNEQFF
TGTGCCAGCGGGGCGTACAATGAGCAGTTCTTC
>-|TRBJ2-1|few|TRBV9
CASSVFDNEQFF
TGTGCCAGCAGCGTATTCGACAATGAGCAGTTCTTC
>TRBD2|TRBJ2-3|many|TRBV5-6
CASANLAREGTDTQYF
TGTGCCAGCGCCAATCTGGCGCGGGAGGGGACAGATACGCAGTATTTT
>TRBD2|TRBJ2-7|many|TRBV12-3/TRBV12-4
CASSWTSGYEQYF
TGTGCCAGCAGTTGGACTAGCGGCTACGAGCAGTACTTC
>-|TRBJ1-2|-|TRBV28
CASAWQRNYGYTF
TGTGCCAGCGCGTGGCAGAGGAACTATGGCTACACCTTC
>TRBD2|TRBJ2-1|-|TRBV6-1
CASSPASGGYNEQFF
TGTGCCAGCAGTCCGGCTAGCGGGGGTTACAATGAGCAGTTCTTC
>TRBD2|TRBJ2-3|-|TRBV7-6
CASSLSTSGTDTQYF
TGTGCCAGCAGCTTAAGTACTAGCGGCACAGATACGCAGTATTTT
>-|TRBJ2-5|few|TRBV11-2
CASSTVGAPQETQYF
TGTGCCAGCAGCACCGTCGGTGCACCGCAAGAGACCCAGTACTTC
>TRBD1|TRBJ2-7|-|TRBV28
CASSFPGTGGSYEQYF
TGTGCCAGCAGTTTCCCCGGGACAGGGGGCTCCTACGAGCAGTACTTC
>-|TRBJ2-7|-|TRBV6-5
CASSYSKAAQYEQYF
TGTGCCAGCAGTTACTCGAAGGCGGCACAGTACGAGCAGTACTTC
>-|TRBJ1-2|many|TRBV4-3
CASSQHEGNYGYTF
TGCGCCAGCAGCCAACATGAGGGGAACTATGGCTACACCTTC
>-|TRBJ2-1|many|TRBV12-3/TRBV12-4
CASSFTQGYNEQFF
TGTGCCAGCAGTTTCACTCAGGGTTACAATGAGCAGTTCTTC
>TRBD1|TRBJ2-1|few|TRBV3-1
CASSQGRTGLYNEQFF
TGTGCCAGCAGCCAAGGCAGGACAGGGTTATACAATGAGCAGTTCTTC
>-|TRBJ1-3|-|TRBV7-2
CASSLVGVLGNTIYF
TGTGCCAGCAGCTTAGTAGGGGTGTTGGGAAACACCATATATTTT
>-|TRBJ2-1|many|TRBV7-9
CASSPILAEFSYNEQFF
TGTGCCAGCAGCCCTATATTAGCGGAGTTCTCCTACAATGAGCAGTTCTTC
>-|TRBJ2-2|few|TRBV28
CASSSSGWKVTGELFF
TGTGCCAGCAGTTCGTCAGGGTGGAAAGTAACCGGGGAGCTGTTTTTT
>TRBD1|TRBJ2-6|few|TRBV6-1
CASRGTGGYGANVLTF
TGTGCCAGCAGAGGGACAGGGGGCTATGGGGCCAACGTCCTGACTTTC
>TRBD2|TRBJ2-1|-|TRBV15
CATSRLSGRTYNEQFF
TGTGCCACCAGCAGACTCAGCGGGAGAACCTACAATGAGCAGTTCTTC
>TRBD1|TRBJ2-1|-|TRBV2
CASSEGTGVDNEQFF
TGTGCCAGCAGTGAAGGGACAGGGGTCGACAATGAGCAGTTCTTC
>TRBD2|TRBJ2-1|few|TRBV27
CASSSILAGTYNEQFF
TGTGCCAGCAGCTCTATACTAGCGGGGACCTACAATGAGCAGTTCTTC
>-|TRBJ2-7|few|TRBV27
CASSLSPSNEQYF
TGTGCCAGCAGTTTATCGCCTAGCAACGAGCAGTACTTC
>-|TRBJ2-2|few|TRBV5-6
CASSTSRDTNTGELFF
TGTGCCAGCAGCACGAGCCGGGACACTAACACCGGGGAGCTGTTTTTT
>-|TRBJ2-7|few|TRBV12-3/TRBV12-4
CASSPPLGRTYEQYF
TGTGCCAGCAGTCCCCCGCTCGGGCGGACCTACGAGCAGTACTTC
>TRBD2|TRBJ2-7|-|TRBV29-1
CSVTPGGGYEQYF
TGCAGCGTTACCCCTGGCGGGGGGTACGAGCAGTACTTC
>TRBD1|TRBJ2-7|many|TRBV5-1
CASSTYTGTGSDEQYF
TGCGCCAGCAGCACGTATACCGGGACAGGGTCTGACGAGCAGTACTTC
>TRBD2|TRBJ2-1|few|TRBV11-3
CASSPRTSENNEQFF
TGTGCCAGCAGCCCGAGGACTAGCGAGAACAATGAGCAGTTCTTC
>-|TRBJ2-1|-|TRBV5-1
CASSTGQDNEQFF
TGCGCCAGCAGCACGGGACAAGACAATGAGCAGTTCTTC
>-|TRBJ2-7|-|TRBV28
CASSHTEEQYF
TGTGCCAGCAGTCACACAGAGGAGCAGTACTTC
>-|TRBJ1-1|-|TRBV7-9
CASRREVNTEAFF
TGTGCCAGCAGGCGTGAAGTGAACACTGAAGCTTTCTTT
>-|TRBJ1-6|few|TRBV20-1
CSASRTENSPLHF
TGCAGTGCCAGCCGGACAGAAAATTCACCCCTCCACTTT
>TRBD2|TRBJ2-7|few|TRBV10-3
CAISPSGSPGYEQYF
TGTGCCATCAGTCCTAGCGGGAGCCCCGGCTACGAGCAGTACTTC
>-|TRBJ1-1|many|TRBV10-2
CASSVMGGAGTEAFF
TGCGCCAGCAGCGTCATGGGGGGGGCTGGCACTGAAGCTTTCTTT
>-|TRBJ1-3|-|TRBV4-1
CASSQVTGSSGNTIYF
TGCGCCAGCAGCCAAGTTACAGGGTCCTCTGGAAACACCATATATTTT
>-|TRBJ1-1|many|TRBV7-9
CASRIGANTEAFF
TGTGCCAGCAGGATAGGGGCGAACACTGAAGCTTTCTTT
>-|TRBJ2-2|many|TRBV7-8
CASSFGGNTGELFF
TGTGCCAGCAGCTTTGGGGGGAACACCGGGGAGCTGTTTTTT
>-|TRBJ2-1|-|TRBV21-1
CASSKPREKSSYNEQFF
TGTGCCAGCAGCAAACCCAGGGAAAAAAGCTCCTACAATGAGCAGTTCTTC